The clone carrying this TCR beta chain was counted once. The data derive from a study of control samples from healthy donors and cancer patients. Generated by immunoSEQ multiplex PCR, the TCRdb table keeps only in-frame clones and is missing some. The profile covers some 190,000 clones, with 91% appearing a single time and 1.8% taken by the ten largest. The CDR3 totals 14 residues. V was clipped by 4 bases and J by 1 base, with 13 bases between them. CDR1 is GTSNPN, CDR2 SVGIG, per germline (reference sequence). This sequence joins TRBV30 and TRBJ1-1; D possibly corresponds to TRBD1 (5 bases). Sequencing was performed on blood. This TCR was sampled from a man younger than 40 in good health. In DNA form, the CDR3 reads TGTGCCTGGACCCTAGGGGCAGGGAACACTGAAGCTTTCTTT. It encodes CAWTLGAGNTEAFF.